This T cell receptor (beta chain) came from a study of cytomegalovirus exposure and HLA in healthy donors. Whole-study findings and limits: Rare sequences made up most TCRs, while some public TCRs were found in many donors.

Method: immunoSEQ multiplex PCR; TCRdb's copy keeps in-frame clones and lacks some. The sample has 150,000 to 200,000 clones, 85% to 90% seen once. The CDR3 spans 16 residues. V lost 4 bases to trimming and J lost 5 bases; unmatched junction nucleotides: 5. Germline CDR1 reads SGDLS; CDR2 reads YYNGEE. On this clone: Antigen specificity is unknown.

This rearrangement joins TRBV9 to TRBJ2-2; 13 bases agree with TRBD2. This TCR came from a young man in good health and CMV-seropositive. The sample was PBMCs. In DNA, the CDR3 is TGTGCCAGCAGCATCGGACTAGCGGGAGTTACCGGGGAGCTGTTTTTT. Its protein is CASSIGLAGVTGELFF.